This T cell receptor beta chain was recovered during a study of blood T cell repertoires in COVID-19. About the study: Samples of COVID-19 (acute and convalescent) were obtained from the United States, Italy and Spain.

Study processing details: Scientists estimated how many nucleated cells there were by amplifying reference gene primers. Profiling relied on immunoSEQ multiplex PCR, and the TCRdb table lists in-frame clones only, not all of them. From that table come the V and J calls and clone size; the DNA was used to work out D and trimming. The sample shows about 49,000 clones, 70% to 85% of them seen only once. Trimming removed 8 bases from V and 5 bases from J, with 10 bases in between. Germline V gene lookup returns CDR1 SGHTA and CDR2 FQGTGA. The CDR3 is 12 amino acids. The V gene is TRBV7-3, the J gene TRBJ1-5; D uncertain. Input material: peripheral blood. The receptor's source is a human donor in a cohort sampled during active COVID-19. The DNA for the CDR3 is TGTGCCAGCCCAGACCGGGATCAGCCCCAGCATTTT. The encoded protein is CASPDRDQPQHF. Complete variable domain (other parts from reference TRBV7-3 and TRBJ1-5): GAGVSQTPSNKVTEKGKYVELRCDPISGHTALYWYRQSLGQGPEFLIYFQGTGAADDSGLPNDRFFAVRPEGSVSTLKIQRTERGDSAVYLCASPDRDQPQHFGDGTRLSIL.